The present TCR beta chain was sequenced within a study of blood T cell repertoires in COVID-19. Study context: The United States, Italy and Spain supplied acute and convalescent COVID-19 samples. Sample material is recorded as cDNA or gDNA derived from T cells, B-cell-depleted T cells, or PBMCs.

Each recovered donor of Cohort 3 presented with two negative PCRs, clearance, or symptom resolution. In germline, CDR1 is SGHAT, CDR2 FQNNGV. The CDR3 covers 14 residues. V lost 5 bases and J lost 0, with 11 bases in between. Assay: immunoSEQ multiplex PCR; the TCRdb copy retains only in-frame clones and omits some. The profile shows some 200,000 clones, 88% of them singletons. The V and J genes are TRBV11-2 and TRBJ2-7; tentative D call: TRBD1 (5 bases). The clonotype was recovered from a woman in her thirties who had recovered from COVID-19. Sequenced input: PBMCs or T cells enriched from blood (not recorded which). The CDR3 sequence: CASSRSGNSYEQYF. The CDR3 region has the DNA TGTGCCAGCAGCCGATCAGGGAACTCCTACGAGCAGTACTTC. Using reference TRBV11-2 and TRBJ2-7 for the parts outside the CDR3, the full variable domain is EAGVAQSPRYKIIEKRQSVAFWCNPISGHATLYWYQQILGQGPKLLIQFQNNGVVDDSQLPKDRFSAERLKGVDSTLKIQPAKLEDSAVYLCASSRSGNSYEQYFGPGTRLTVT.